This T cell receptor (beta chain) was sequenced during a study of cytomegalovirus exposure and HLA in healthy donors. Study-wide points: Analyses of presence and absence presupposed an approximately uniform sequencing depth across donors. In a later analysis, across HLA loci, associated TCR counts were highest for DRB1, lowest for HLA-C. Researchers counted around 160 TCR beta chains as cytomegalovirus-associated.

The PCR used 60 Vbeta and 13 Jbeta primers. TCRdb's copy holds only in-frame clones and misses some; the assay was immunoSEQ multiplex PCR. The sample has 90,000 to 110,000 clones; approximately 82% are singletons. Comments on this clone: The antigen is unknown.

Looked up from germline, CDR1 is MNHEY and CDR2 is SMNVEV (reference sequence). V lost 6 bases to trimming and J lost 3 bases; unmatched junction nucleotides: 5. The CDR3 consists of 14 residues. Although they were nominally healthy when sampled, donors likely had unrecorded immune exposures. Sequenced material: PBMCs. The J gene is TRBJ2-3, the V gene TRBV27; TRBD1 agrees at 8 bases. This TCR was sampled from a man aged 35 to 55 in good health and CMV-seropositive. The CDR3 DNA reads as TGTGCCAGCAGGCAGGGGGCTGGAACAGATACGCAGTATTTT. It translates to CASRQGAGTDTQYF.